This TCR beta chain comes out of a study of T cell responses to AZD1222 COVID-19 vaccine. On this clone: The target antigen is unknown.

Trimming removed 4 bases from V and 3 bases from J; junction bases left unmatched: 5. The CDR3 runs 14 residues. Germline values: CDR1 MGHDK, CDR2 SYGVNS. Whole-study results and caveats: With two AZD1222 doses given, Spike-specific TCR breadth and depth both rose.

Profiled with immunoSEQ multiplex PCR; TCRdb holds only in-frame clones, not every one. The data show about 120,000 clones, around 83% seen once. The rearrangement joins TRBV25-1 to TRBJ2-5, with TRBD2 matching 7 bases. The receptor's source is an adult who received the AZD1222 COVID-19 vaccine. The sample here was peripheral blood, taken 28 days after the second AZD1222 dose. The CDR3 nucleotides are TGTGCCAGCAGTGCATACCTAGCGGAAGAGACCCAGTACTTC. Encoded protein: CASSAYLAEETQYF.